A single sample gave rise to the 21 T cell receptor beta chains below, sequenced in a study of OX40 agonist ivuxolimab in advanced cancers. Clones were read by immunoSEQ multiplex PCR, and TCRdb kept only the in-frame ones, dropping some. Among about 110,000 clones listed, about nine tenths were seen once. Sequences were derived from CD4+ or CD8+ T cells sorted from blood, sampled in a trial of the OX40 agonist ivuxolimab. The receptors derive from an adult with an advanced solid tumor such as melanoma, head and neck, liver or kidney cancer.

The chain employs TRBV27 and TRBJ1-2; D is unresolved. CDR1 is MNHEY and CDR2 is SMNVEV in the germline V gene (reference sequence). The CDR3 has 12 residues. Trimming took 6 bases from V and 5 from J, leaving 10 bases between them. This CDR3 is CASRDGRYGYTF. CDR3 nucleotide sequence: TGTGCCAGCAGGGACGGCAGGTATGGCTACACCTTC.

In nucleotides, the CDR3 is TGTGCCAGCAGTCCCCCATCGTATCCCTACGAGCAGTACTTC. It specifies CASSPPSYPYEQYF. The chain joins TRBV28 to TRBJ2-7; the D is unclear. The CDR3 spans 14 residues. Trimming cost V 5 bases and J 2 bases, with 13 bases left between them. Germline V gene data show CDR1 as MDHEN and CDR2 as SYDVKM.

A word on this clone: This same CDR3 is encoded by further DNA sequences in the sample. The V call is TRBV28, the J call TRBJ2-7, with D possibly matching TRBD2 (6 bases). The germline gives CDR1 MDHEN, CDR2 SYDVKM. Trimming removed 6 bases at V and 2 bases at J, with 17 bases between. This CDR3 contains 15 residues. CDR3 in amino acids: CASRTTGTSPYEQYF. The CDR3 nucleotides read TGTGCCAGCAGGACAACCGGGACTTCACCCTACGAGCAGTACTTC.

The chain carries TRBV9 and TRBJ2-5; TRBD2 matches at 14 bases. The CDR3 has 16 residues. V lost 4 bases, J lost 4 bases, and 6 bases stayed unmatched. Germline V CDR1 and CDR2: SGDLS, YYNGEE. This chain's CDR3 is CASSPRLAGGRETQYF. CDR3 bases: TGTGCCAGCAGCCCCCGACTAGCGGGGGGGCGAGAGACCCAGTACTTC.

This chain uses TRBV7-6 with TRBJ2-5, with D possibly being TRBD1 (5 bases). Per the germline V gene, CDR1 is SGHVS and CDR2 is FNYEAQ. The V end lost 0 bases, the J end lost 5 bases, and 10 bases lay between the germline ends. The CDR3 is 14 amino acids. CDR3 protein: CASSLAGAGETQYF. CDR3 coding DNA: TGTGCCAGCAGCTTAGCAGGGGCCGGGGAGACCCAGTACTTC.

This clone appeared a single time. Within the sample, other DNA sequences also encode this same CDR3. The chain links TRBV7-9 to TRBJ2-7; D possibly corresponds to TRBD1 (5 bases). The CDR3 totals 13 residues. Deletions cut 1 base from V and 6 bases from J, with 10 bases between. CDR1 and CDR2 from the germline V gene are SEHNR and FQNEAQ (reference sequence). The CDR3 coding sequence is TGTGCCAGCAGCTTAGAAGGGGTTGGCGAGCAGTACTTC. Its protein is CASSLEGVGEQYF.

In its sample, this clone was seen once. V is TRBV7-3 and J is TRBJ2-7; 9 bases fit TRBD1. V shed 5 bases and J 3 bases; nucleotides not matched to a gene: 5. This CDR3 is built from 14 residues. Germline loops: CDR1 SGHTA, CDR2 FQGTGA. CDR3 coding DNA: TGTGCCAGCAGCCGGGACAGGGAAGGCTACGAGCAGTACTTC. Residues: CASSRDREGYEQYF.

The chain has TRBV30 and TRBJ1-5, with 7 bases aligning to TRBD1. Germline CDR1 GTSNPN, CDR2 SVGIG (reference sequence). J lost 4 bases, V lost 4 bases, and 4 bases had no gene match. The CDR3 is 13 residues long. In DNA form, the CDR3 reads TGTGCCTGGACCCGACAGGGTAATCAGCCCCAGCATTTT. It is translated as CAWTRQGNQPQHF.

The chain couples TRBV7-9 to TRBJ1-1; 8 nucleotides line up with TRBD1. CDR3 length: 15 residues. From germline, CDR1 is SEHNR and CDR2 FQNEAQ (reference sequence). The ends lost 8 bases at V and 2 bases at J; junction bases unmatched: 10. The CDR3 is CASQGQGGSNTEAFF. The DNA of the CDR3 is TGTGCCAGCCAAGGACAGGGAGGGTCAAACACTGAAGCTTTCTTT.

This clone was detected once. The chain recombines TRBV28 with TRBJ1-3, with D unclear. Per the germline V gene, CDR1 is MDHEN and CDR2 is SYDVKM. V was trimmed by 6 bases and J by 0 bases, leaving 9 bases between them. The CDR3 totals 14 residues. CDR3 nucleotides: TGTGCCAGCAGCTTAACCCTCTCTGGAAACACCATATATTTT. Encoded protein: CASSLTLSGNTIYF. The full variable domain, rest sourced from reference TRBV28 and TRBJ1-3, is DVKVTQSSRYLVKRTGEKVFLECVQDMDHENMFWYRQDPGLGLRLIYFSYDVKMKEKGDIPEGYSVSREKKERFSLILESASTNQTSMYLCASSLTLSGNTIYFGEGSWLTVV.

This chain links TRBV2 with TRBJ1-1; unclear D gene. This CDR3 contains 11 residues. Between the trimmed V and J ends, which lost 3 bases and 11 bases, there was a span of 10 bases. The germline V gene encodes CDR1 SNHLY and CDR2 FYNNEI. The DNA for the CDR3 is TGTGCCAGCAGTGATCTAGGGTACGCTTTCTTT. Encoded protein: CASSDLGYAFF. Complete variable domain (other parts from reference TRBV2 and TRBJ1-1): EPEVTQTPSHQVTQMGQEVILRCVPISNHLYFYWYRQILGQKVEFLVSFYNNEISEKSEIFDDQFSVERPDGSNFTLKIRSTKLEDSAMYFCASSDLGYAFFGQGTRLTVV.

The rearrangement uses TRBV28 and TRBJ1-2, with D unclear. This CDR3 region has 14 residues. V lost 8 bases, J lost 0 bases, and 13 bases lay in between. Per germline, CDR1 MDHEN and CDR2 SYDVKM. In nucleotides, the CDR3 is TGTGCCAGCGCCCCCGGGCAGTCTAACTATGGCTACACCTTC. The encoded protein is CASAPGQSNYGYTF.

Turning to this clone: Since no conserved phenylalanine or tryptophan closes the CDR3, a read error is the likely cause. The DNA is left out, because the CDR3 cannot be placed on it with certainty; the CDR3 is given as TCRdb lists it. This chain connects TRBV23-1 to TRBJ1-6; TRBD1, the table's D call, was not compared with the DNA. TRBV23-1 has ORF status, its function being uncertain. The CDR3 length is 9 residues, termini included. CDR3 amino acids: CAIRQGTAH.

The V gene is TRBV28, the J gene TRBJ2-5; 9 nucleotides align to TRBD1. Looked up from germline, CDR1 is MDHEN and CDR2 is SYDVKM. Trimming took 5 bases from V and 3 from J; bases not matched to a gene: 10. The CDR3 has 16 residues. Here the CDR3 reads CASSGTGGTVEETQYF. The CDR3 nucleotides are TGTGCCAGCAGTGGCACAGGGGGCACTGTTGAAGAGACCCAGTACTTC.

The genes are TRBV30 and TRBJ1-4; a possible D gene is TRBD1 (6 bases). Trimming took 4 bases from V and 14 from J, leaving 20 bases between them. Germline loops: CDR1 GTSNPN, CDR2 SVGIG (reference sequence). The CDR3 contains 13 residues. Written as DNA, the CDR3 is TGTGCCTGGAACGGAGGGCCCGGAGGGGGGCTGTTTTTT. Translated: CAWNGGPGGGLFF.

This clone has just one count. The chain recombines TRBV4-1 with TRBJ2-5, with D uncertain. Per germline, CDR1 MGHRA and CDR2 YSYEKL. Deletions cut 2 bases from V and 5 bases from J, with 9 bases between. The CDR3 extends over 13 amino acids. CDR3 bases: TGCGCCAGCAGCCAACAGGAAGGGGAGACCCAGTACTTC. Translated, it gives CASSQQEGETQYF.

This clone was detected a few times. V gene TRBV27 combines with J gene TRBJ1-2, with TRBD1 identical over 9 bases. Trimming took 5 bases from V and 8 from J; bases not matched to a gene: 6. CDR3 length: 13 amino acids. CDR1 and CDR2 from the germline V gene are MNHEY and SMNVEV (reference sequence). CDR3 amino acids: CASSRGTGRGYTF. CDR3 DNA: TGTGCCAGCAGTAGGGGGACAGGGCGCGGCTACACCTTC.

V is TRBV25-1 and J is TRBJ1-4; D perhaps matches TRBD1 (5 bases). The germline V gene encodes CDR1 MGHDK and CDR2 SYGVNS. The CDR3 loop spans 14 amino acids. The ends were cut back, 4 bases at V and 4 bases at J, with 10 bases in the middle. CDR3 residues: CASSVAGVNEKLFF. The CDR3 coding sequence is TGTGCCAGCAGTGTCGCGGGGGTTAATGAAAAACTGTTTTTT.

V and J are TRBV11-2 and TRBJ2-2, with a tentative D call TRBD1 (5 bases). The CDR3 is made up of 15 amino acids. Germline-derived CDR1 and CDR2 are SGHAT and FQNNGV. Trimming took 3 bases from V and 0 from J, leaving 8 bases between them. The CDR3 protein is CASSFLGPNTGELFF. CDR3 nucleotides: TGTGCCAGCAGCTTCCTGGGGCCGAACACCGGGGAGCTGTTTTTT.

The gene calls are TRBV28 and TRBJ2-1, with 10 bases that match TRBD2. Germline trimming cut 6 bases from V and 9 bases from J; bases unmatched to any gene: 5. Per germline, CDR1 MDHEN and CDR2 SYDVKM. The CDR3 runs 13 residues. The chain's CDR3 is CASSILAGLEQFF. As DNA, the CDR3 is TGTGCCAGCAGCATACTAGCGGGGCTTGAGCAGTTCTTC.

This rearrangement joins TRBV6-1 to TRBJ1-2; D might be TRBD1 (5 bases). Germline V gene lookup returns CDR1 MNHNS and CDR2 SASEGT. V was cut by 7 bases and J by 8 bases, with 14 bases left in between. The CDR3 runs to 12 residues. The CDR3 DNA is TGTGCCAGCACCGAACCGGGGGGAGGCTACACCTTC. It specifies CASTEPGGGYTF.